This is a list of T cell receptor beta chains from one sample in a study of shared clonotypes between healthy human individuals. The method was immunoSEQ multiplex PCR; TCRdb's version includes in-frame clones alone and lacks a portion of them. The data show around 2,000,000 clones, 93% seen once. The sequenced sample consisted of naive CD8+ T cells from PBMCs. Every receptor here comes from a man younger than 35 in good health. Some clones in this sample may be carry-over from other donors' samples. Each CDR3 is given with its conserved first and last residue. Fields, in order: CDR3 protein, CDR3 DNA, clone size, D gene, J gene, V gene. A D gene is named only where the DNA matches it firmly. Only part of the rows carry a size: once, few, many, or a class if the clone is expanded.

CDR3: CSVLEKNTEAFF; DNA: TGCAGCGTCTTAGAAAAGAACACTGAAGCTTTCTTT; size: NA; D: NA; J: TRBJ1-1; V: TRBV29-1
CDR3: CASSSPGLADPYNEQFF; DNA: TGTGCCAGCAGTTCCCCCGGACTAGCGGACCCCTACAATGAGCAGTTCTTC; size: NA; D: TRBD2; J: TRBJ2-1; V: TRBV27
CDR3: CASSIGVATGELFF; DNA: TGTGCCAGTAGTATCGGCGTGGCAACCGGGGAGCTGTTTTTT; size: NA; D: NA; J: TRBJ2-2; V: TRBV19
CDR3: CASRSVSNQPQHF; DNA: TGTGCCAGTAGATCCGTTAGCAATCAGCCCCAGCATTTT; size: NA; D: NA; J: TRBJ1-5; V: TRBV19
CDR3: CASSNLGQGAFGYTF; DNA: TGCGCCAGCAGCAACCTGGGACAGGGGGCTTTCGGCTACACCTTC; size: NA; D: TRBD1; J: TRBJ1-2; V: TRBV5-1
CDR3: CASSLYSSTDTQYF; DNA: TGTGCCAGCAGTTTATACAGTTCTACAGATACGCAGTATTTT; size: NA; D: NA; J: TRBJ2-3; V: TRBV28
CDR3: CASSLGNTEAFF; DNA: TGCGCCAGCAGCCTTGGGAACACTGAAGCTTTCTTT; size: NA; D: NA; J: TRBJ1-1; V: TRBV4-1
CDR3: CASSLGLAGGYTGELFF; DNA: TGTGCCAGCAGCTTGGGACTAGCGGGAGGTTACACCGGGGAGCTGTTTTTT; size: NA; D: TRBD2; J: TRBJ2-2; V: TRBV7-3
CDR3: CASRDPRDKERF; DNA: TGTGCCAGCAGAGATCCCCGGGACAAGGAACGCTTC; size: once; D: NA; J: TRBJ2-7; V: TRBV27
CDR3: CASSPGTSGTLPLYEQYF; DNA: TGTGCCAGCAGCCCCGGGACTAGCGGGACACTACCCCTCTACGAGCAGTACTTC; size: NA; D: TRBD2; J: TRBJ2-7; V: TRBV4-2
CDR3: CASSFRRSDTQYF; DNA: TGTGCCAGCAGCTTCCGAAGGTCAGATACGCAGTATTTT; size: NA; D: NA; J: TRBJ2-3; V: TRBV11-3
CDR3: CASSAGGTEAFF; DNA: TGTGCCAGCAGCGCAGGTGGCACTGAAGCTTTCTTT; size: NA; D: NA; J: TRBJ1-1; V: TRBV9
CDR3: CASSLRAGAVSNQPQHF; DNA: TGTGCCAGCAGTTTGCGCGCAGGGGCGGTTAGCAATCAGCCCCAGCATTTT; size: NA; D: NA; J: TRBJ1-5; V: TRBV28
CDR3: CASSQGLALYNEQFF; DNA: TGCGCCAGCAGCCAAGGGCTAGCGCTTTACAATGAGCAGTTCTTC; size: NA; D: NA; J: TRBJ2-1; V: TRBV4-3
CDR3: CASSIGGASSYEQYF; DNA: TGTGCCAGTAGTATCGGGGGAGCGAGCTCCTACGAGCAGTACTTC; size: NA; D: NA; J: TRBJ2-7; V: TRBV19
CDR3: CASSLRVPNGGELFF; DNA: TGTGCCAGCAGTTTAAGGGTGCCGAACGGCGGGGAGCTGTTTTTT; size: NA; D: NA; J: TRBJ2-2; V: TRBV28
CDR3: CASSYMGSYEQYF; DNA: TGTGCCAGCAGTTATATGGGTTCCTACGAGCAGTACTTC; size: NA; D: NA; J: TRBJ2-7; V: TRBV6-6
CDR3: CASSLYGLAGYQETQYF; DNA: TGTGCCAGCAGCTTATACGGTCTAGCGGGCTATCAAGAGACCCAGTACTTC; size: NA; D: TRBD2; J: TRBJ2-5; V: TRBV7-8
CDR3: CASSLGGGGNQPQHF; DNA: TGTGCCAGCAGCTTAGGGGGGGGCGGCAATCAGCCCCAGCATTTT; size: once; D: NA; J: TRBJ1-5; V: TRBV7-2
CDR3: CASSLDREIDTQYF; DNA: TGTGCCAGCAGCTTGGACAGGGAGATAGATACGCAGTATTTT; size: NA; D: TRBD1; J: TRBJ2-3; V: TRBV7-9
CDR3: CASSPTSGVYNEQFF; DNA: TGTGCCAGCAGCCCAACTAGCGGAGTCTACAATGAGCAGTTCTTC; size: NA; D: TRBD2; J: TRBJ2-1; V: TRBV6-5
CDR3: CASSLRGGPVGELFF; DNA: TGTGCCAGCAGCCTAAGGGGGGGCCCCGTGGGGGAGCTGTTTTTT; size: NA; D: NA; J: TRBJ2-2; V: TRBV7-8
CDR3: CASSQVMGWTGELFF; DNA: TGTGCCAGCAGCCAAGTTATGGGGTGGACCGGGGAGCTGTTTTTT; size: once; D: NA; J: TRBJ2-2; V: TRBV14
CDR3: CASSYSGHGELFF; DNA: TGTGCCAGCAGTTACAGCGGTCACGGGGAGCTGTTTTTT; size: NA; D: NA; J: TRBJ2-2; V: TRBV6-6
CDR3: CASSLVRGSYNEQFF; DNA: TGTGCCAGCAGCTTGGTACGCGGGTCCTACAATGAGCAGTTCTTC; size: NA; D: NA; J: TRBJ2-1; V: TRBV5-5
CDR3: CASSHGGGQETQYF; DNA: TGTGCCAGCAGCCACGGCGGGGGACAAGAGACCCAGTACTTC; size: NA; D: TRBD2; J: TRBJ2-5; V: TRBV11-2
CDR3: CAGQGLIFHSYNEQFF; DNA: TGTGCCGGACAGGGCTTGATCTTCCACTCCTACAATGAGCAGTTCTTC; size: NA; D: TRBD1; J: TRBJ2-1; V: TRBV30
CDR3: CASSLYRGPQHF; DNA: TGTGCCAGCAGTTTATACCGAGGGCCCCAGCATTTT; size: NA; D: NA; J: TRBJ1-5; V: TRBV28
CDR3: CATSRSTGELFF; DNA: TGTGCCACCAGCAGAAGCACCGGGGAGCTGTTTTTT; size: NA; D: NA; J: TRBJ2-2; V: TRBV15
CDR3: CASRGARGWNNEQFF; DNA: TGCGCCAGCCGAGGGGCTCGGGGATGGAACAATGAGCAGTTCTTC; size: NA; D: NA; J: TRBJ2-1; V: TRBV5-1
CDR3: CATQSRQSNGYTF; DNA: TGTGCCACCCAGTCGCGGCAATCAAATGGCTACACCTTC; size: NA; D: NA; J: TRBJ1-2; V: TRBV15
CDR3: CASSRRTGGQETQYF; DNA: TGTGCCAGCAGCCGACGAACAGGGGGCCAAGAGACCCAGTACTTC; size: NA; D: TRBD1; J: TRBJ2-5; V: TRBV11-3
CDR3: CASSPHMNTGELFF; DNA: TGCGCCAGCAGCCCCCACATGAACACCGGGGAGCTGTTTTTT; size: NA; D: NA; J: TRBJ2-2; V: TRBV4-3
CDR3: CSVELTSGISSYNEQFF; DNA: TGCAGCGTTGAATTGACTAGCGGGATTAGCTCCTACAATGAGCAGTTCTTC; size: NA; D: TRBD2; J: TRBJ2-1; V: TRBV29-1
CDR3: CASSLIGQVVLDEQYF; DNA: TGCGCCAGCAGCCTTATTGGACAGGTGGTGTTGGACGAGCAGTACTTC; size: NA; D: TRBD1; J: TRBJ2-7; V: TRBV4-1
CDR3: CASSAAGTGGHEQYF; DNA: TGCGCCAGCAGCGCTGCCGGGACAGGGGGCCACGAGCAGTACTTC; size: NA; D: TRBD1; J: TRBJ2-7; V: TRBV5-1
CDR3: CSVYRGGPDTQYF; DNA: TGCAGCGTTTACAGGGGCGGCCCAGATACGCAGTATTTT; size: NA; D: TRBD1; J: TRBJ2-3; V: TRBV29-1
CDR3: CASSHLGLESYNEQFF; DNA: TGTGCCAGCAGCCACCTGGGACTCGAAAGCTACAATGAGCAGTTCTTC; size: NA; D: NA; J: TRBJ2-1; V: TRBV11-1
CDR3: CASSLVVQRDGYTF; DNA: TGTGCCAGCAGCTTAGTGGTCCAGAGGGATGGCTACACCTTC; size: NA; D: NA; J: TRBJ1-2; V: TRBV7-9
CDR3: CASSPQAGFSLNYEQYF; DNA: TGTGCCAGCAGTCCACAAGCGGGATTCTCCCTAAACTACGAGCAGTACTTC; size: NA; D: TRBD2; J: TRBJ2-7; V: TRBV27
CDR3: CASRVQRESTDTQYF; DNA: TGTGCCAGCCGGGTTCAGCGGGAGAGCACAGATACGCAGTATTTT; size: NA; D: TRBD2; J: TRBJ2-3; V: TRBV7-9
CDR3: CASSQNQGYEQYF; DNA: TGCGCCAGCAGCCAAAACCAGGGTTACGAGCAGTACTTC; size: NA; D: NA; J: TRBJ2-7; V: TRBV4-1
CDR3: CASSVAWGRGTEAFF; DNA: TGTGCCAGCAGCGTAGCGTGGGGGCGCGGAACTGAAGCTTTCTTT; size: NA; D: NA; J: TRBJ1-1; V: TRBV9
CDR3: CASSGGLGQPQHF; DNA: TGTGCCAGCAGTGGGGGATTGGGTCAGCCCCAGCATTTT; size: NA; D: NA; J: TRBJ1-5; V: TRBV7-9
CDR3: CASSRRTSGTNTGELFF; DNA: TGTGCCAGCAGCCGGAGGACTAGCGGGACGAACACCGGGGAGCTGTTTTTT; size: NA; D: TRBD2; J: TRBJ2-2; V: TRBV9
CDR3: CASSQFRGTPTEAFF; DNA: TGTGCCAGCAGCCAGTTCCGGGGGACGCCTACTGAAGCTTTCTTT; size: NA; D: NA; J: TRBJ1-1; V: TRBV7-8
CDR3: CASSGTSGTDTQYF; DNA: TGTGCCAGCAGTGGGACTAGCGGAACAGATACGCAGTATTTT; size: NA; D: TRBD2; J: TRBJ2-3; V: TRBV2
CDR3: CAWSIWDVGALEGEKLFF; DNA: TGTGCCTGGAGCATTTGGGATGTAGGGGCCCTGGAGGGTGAAAAACTGTTTTTT; size: NA; D: NA; J: TRBJ1-4; V: TRBV30